The rows below give T cell receptor beta chains drawn from one sample of a study of control samples from healthy donors and cancer patients. TCRdb's table, derived via immunoSEQ multiplex PCR, lists solely in-frame clones and lacks some. The table lists roughly 29,000 clones, 79% of them singletons. Sequenced material: PBMCs. These receptors originate from a man aged 55-75 years with head and neck cancer. The CDR3 runs from the conserved cysteine through the conserved F or W. Fields, in order: D gene, clone size, J gene, V gene, CDR3 DNA, CDR3 protein. A D gene is named only where the DNA matches it firmly. Not all rows give a size; the values are once, few, many and, for expanded clones, a class.

d_call: NA
clone_size: NA
j_call: TRBJ2-5
v_call: TRBV11-3
cdr3_nt: TGTGCCAGCAGCTTACAGTTCCAAGAGACCCAGTACTTC
cdr3_aa: CASSLQFQETQYF

d_call: NA
clone_size: few
j_call: TRBJ2-1
v_call: TRBV7-7
cdr3_nt: TGTGCCAGCAGCTTAGAAACAGGGAATGAGCAGTTCTTC
cdr3_aa: CASSLETGNEQFF

d_call: TRBD2
clone_size: NA
j_call: TRBJ2-3
v_call: TRBV7-2
cdr3_nt: TGTGCCAGCAGCTCGGGACTAGCGGGGACGCAGTATTTT
cdr3_aa: CASSSGLAGTQYF

d_call: NA
clone_size: few
j_call: TRBJ1-5
v_call: TRBV5-6
cdr3_nt: TGTGCCAGCAGCTTGGGGAACAGGTTTGATCAGCCCCAGCATTTT
cdr3_aa: CASSLGNRFDQPQHF

d_call: TRBD1
clone_size: NA
j_call: TRBJ1-6
v_call: TRBV7-2
cdr3_nt: TGTGCCAGCAGCTGGGACAGCAATAATTCACCCCTCCACTTT
cdr3_aa: CASSWDSNNSPLHF

d_call: TRBD2
clone_size: NA
j_call: TRBJ2-7
v_call: TRBV10-2
cdr3_nt: TGCGCCAGCAGACCACTAGCGGGAGGGTCGTACGAGCAGTACTTC
cdr3_aa: CASRPLAGGSYEQYF

d_call: NA
clone_size: NA
j_call: TRBJ1-1
v_call: TRBV30
cdr3_nt: TGTGCCTGGAGGAGGGGGTGGGCTGAAGCTTTCTTT
cdr3_aa: CAWRRGWAEAFF

d_call: NA
clone_size: NA
j_call: TRBJ2-2
v_call: TRBV3-1/TRBV3-2
cdr3_nt: TGTGCCAGCAGCCAGGGGGCCGGGGAGCTGTTTTTT
cdr3_aa: CASSQGAGELFF

d_call: NA
clone_size: NA
j_call: TRBJ1-1
v_call: TRBV28
cdr3_nt: TGTGCCAGCAGTTTAGGGTTGGGGGCGGGAACTGAAGCTTTCTTT
cdr3_aa: CASSLGLGAGTEAFF

d_call: NA
clone_size: NA
j_call: TRBJ2-2
v_call: TRBV9
cdr3_nt: TGTGCCAGCAGCGTAGAGGGCCACACCGGGGAGCTGTTTTTT
cdr3_aa: CASSVEGHTGELFF

d_call: NA
clone_size: NA
j_call: TRBJ2-3
v_call: TRBV20-1
cdr3_nt: TGCAGTGCTGGGAATTCATTGACGCAGTATTTT
cdr3_aa: CSAGNSLTQYF

d_call: NA
clone_size: NA
j_call: TRBJ2-1
v_call: TRBV27
cdr3_nt: TGTGCCAGCAGAATACAGGGTCAAAGTGAGCAGTTCTTC
cdr3_aa: CASRIQGQSEQFF

d_call: TRBD2
clone_size: NA
j_call: TRBJ2-2
v_call: TRBV5-1
cdr3_nt: TGCGCCAGCAGCATAGCGGGGACCTCCTCGCGGAACGGGGAGCTGTTTTTT
cdr3_aa: CASSIAGTSSRNGELFF

d_call: TRBD1
clone_size: once
j_call: TRBJ1-1
v_call: TRBV19
cdr3_nt: TGTGCCAGTAGTCAAGGACAGGGCCGAATTGGAGCTTTCTTT
cdr3_aa: CASSQGQGRIGAFF

d_call: TRBD1
clone_size: NA
j_call: TRBJ2-7
v_call: TRBV3-1/TRBV3-2
cdr3_nt: TGTGCCAGCAGCCTCAAGGGGGCATACGAGCAGTACTTC
cdr3_aa: CASSLKGAYEQYF

d_call: TRBD2
clone_size: few
j_call: TRBJ2-1
v_call: TRBV4-2
cdr3_nt: TGTGCCAGCAGCCAAGATTATGGGACTAGGGGCCCGCAGTTCTTC
cdr3_aa: CASSQDYGTRGPQFF

d_call: NA
clone_size: NA
j_call: TRBJ2-4
v_call: TRBV11-2
cdr3_nt: TGTGCCAGCAGCAAGCGCAGGGACAACTTAAACATTCAGTACTTC
cdr3_aa: CASSKRRDNLNIQYF

d_call: NA
clone_size: NA
j_call: TRBJ2-2
v_call: TRBV14
cdr3_nt: TGTGCCAGCAGCCAAGAGTTGGGGAACACCGGGGAGCTGTTTTTT
cdr3_aa: CASSQELGNTGELFF

d_call: NA
clone_size: NA
j_call: TRBJ2-3
v_call: TRBV7-7
cdr3_nt: TGTGCTAGCAGCTTAGGAGCAGGCCGCACAGATACGCAGTATTTT
cdr3_aa: CASSLGAGRTDTQYF

d_call: NA
clone_size: NA
j_call: TRBJ2-5
v_call: TRBV7-9
cdr3_nt: TGTGCCAGCAACTACGTAGGGGGAGATGGGGAGACCCAGTACTTC
cdr3_aa: CASNYVGGDGETQYF

d_call: TRBD1
clone_size: few
j_call: TRBJ1-3
v_call: TRBV7-9
cdr3_nt: TGTGCCAGCAGCTATGAGGGGGCCGTTGGAAACACCATATATTTT
cdr3_aa: CASSYEGAVGNTIYF

d_call: NA
clone_size: NA
j_call: TRBJ2-5
v_call: TRBV6-1
cdr3_nt: TGTGCCAGCAGTGATGAACCGGGGGACCCCCCAAAAGGAGAGACCCAGTACTTC
cdr3_aa: CASSDEPGDPPKGETQYF

d_call: TRBD1
clone_size: NA
j_call: TRBJ2-7
v_call: TRBV28
cdr3_nt: TGTGCCAGCAGTTTTCGGGGCAGGGGGCCCTACGAGCAGTACTTC
cdr3_aa: CASSFRGRGPYEQYF